This T cell receptor (beta chain) was identified during a study of CD8 T cells in ankylosing spondylitis listed by TCRdb under 2017. With regard to the full study: The study profiled T cell receptor beta repertoires in healthy donors and ankylosing spondylitis patients to find disease-linked TCR variants. The full study cohort comprised 25 ankylosing spondylitis patients and approximately 100 healthy donors. Peripheral blood samples were taken, and synovial fluid was additionally collected from ankylosing spondylitis patients. General findings and caveats noted by the study authors: The disease-linked clones were reported to be significantly enriched in matched synovial fluid samples from ankylosing spondylitis patients. A TCR beta motif made up of several highly homologous amino acid variants appeared to be characteristic of blood from ankylosing spondylitis patients. A CD8+ phenotype was shown by the disease-linked clones, which were found at relatively low frequencies in peripheral blood. Some motif variants had previously been reported in the synovial fluid and blood of reactive arthritis patients, which suggests shared mechanisms of disease initiation.

V and J lose 8 bases and 4 bases, and a span of 11 bases separates them. The CDR3 contains 12 residues, cysteine and phenylalanine counted. Of the read, only the CDR3 DNA is kept; its 36 bases are in frame from base 1. CDR1 LNHDA and CDR2 SQIVND are derived from the germline V gene (reference sequence). This clonotype was seen at least ten times. Its antigen remains undetermined. Per-base qualities were not stored, and no clone one base away is much larger. This sample was sequenced with an Illumina HiSeq 2500. TCR beta libraries were prepared by quantitative 5'-RACE with molecular barcodes. Concerning the study's data processing: A new computational method based on a probabilistic model of VDJ rearrangement was used to identify disease-linked TCR variants. TCRdb ran its own pipeline on the public reads, namely fastp trimming at Q25 and MiXCR clone calling, and kept in-frame beta chains. Under each unique CDR3 protein, matching rows form one entry showing the most common genes and DNA. In this record, the V and J calls reflect TCRdb's handling and not the investigators' own analysis. The table for this sample lists a few hundred thousand distinct CDR3 sequences; about 7% of them were counted only once. Over 12% of the sample comes from the top ten.

This receptor was obtained from a male donor with ankylosing spondylitis. The sample consisted of blood, either unsorted or a sorted T cell fraction (not recorded which). The rearrangement joined TRBV19 to TRBJ1-2; possibly the D gene is TRBD1, per 5 matching bases. CDR3 sequence: CASLRDGYGYTF. At the DNA level, the sequence is TGTGCCAGTCTGAGGGACGGCTATGGCTACACCTTC.